The source of this T cell receptor beta chain is a study of blood T cell repertoires in COVID-19. Study context: The study drew acute and convalescent COVID-19 samples from the United States, Italy and Spain.

Original methodology: Reference gene primer amplification gave nucleated cell count estimates. The method was immunoSEQ multiplex PCR; TCRdb's version includes in-frame clones alone and lacks a portion of them. For V, J and clone size, that table is used; D and trimming come from the DNA. The table lists more than 95,000 clones, roughly 76% of them singletons. CDR1 is MGHRA and CDR2 is YSYEKL in the germline V gene. V shed 0 bases and J shed 7 bases, with 21 bases lying between them. The CDR3 sequence is 18 residues long. The specimen was peripheral blood. V and J are TRBV4-1 and TRBJ1-4; D perhaps matches TRBD1 (6 bases). This clonotype was sampled from a woman between 65 and 79 years old with acute or convalescent COVID-19. The CDR3 spells CASSQDEGGPTMGEKLFF. CDR3 in DNA: TGCGCCAGCAGCCAAGATGAGGGGGGGCCCACAATGGGTGAAAAACTGTTTTTT.